A single sample is the source of the 25 T cell receptor beta chains below, sequenced in a study of blood T cell repertoires in COVID-19 (dated by TCRdb to about 2020). The library was built by means of the immunoSEQ multiplex PCR assay. TCRdb's version of the immuneACCESS table is confined to in-frame rearrangements and falls short of the full clone set. An unresolved V gene accounts for under half of the shortfall where checked; the remainder is of unknown origin. The sample includes 300,000 or so clones, with over 85% observed a single time. The ten largest account for 2.5% to 3.5% of the sample. Sequencing was performed on PBMCs or T cells enriched from blood (not recorded which). The receptors stem from a woman aged 50 to 60 who had been exposed to COVID-19.

This clone appeared a few times. The J gene is TRBJ1-2, the V gene TRBV30; the D gene is possibly TRBD1 (6 bases). V lost 1 base and J lost 4, with 7 bases in between. Germline V gene lookup returns CDR1 GTSNPN and CDR2 SVGIG (reference sequence). This CDR3 is 12 amino acids long. CDR3 protein: CAWSATGYGYTF. CDR3 sequence (DNA): TGTGCCTGGAGTGCGACAGGCTATGGCTACACCTTC.

This clone was observed once. This rearrangement joins TRBV19 to TRBJ1-1; 7 bases align to TRBD1. Germline V gene sequence: CDR1 LNHDA, CDR2 SQIVND (reference sequence). CDR3 length: 14 residues. Losses at the gene ends were 6 bases for V and 1 base for J; bases not matched to a gene: 5. The CDR3, as DNA: TGTGCCAGTAGGCGGACAGGACAGAACACTGAAGCTTTCTTT. It translates to CASRRTGQNTEAFF.

This clone was seen once. The chain has TRBV7-9 and TRBJ1-1; a weak D match, TRBD1 (6 bases). The CDR3 has 14 amino acids. Germline assignment: CDR1 SEHNR and CDR2 FQNEAQ (reference sequence). Trimming shortened V by 6 bases and J by 4 bases, and 15 bases separated the two germline ends. CDR3 protein: CASSWGGSGTEAFF. The DNA of the CDR3 is TGTGCCAGCAGTTGGGGGGGCTCGGGCACTGAAGCTTTCTTT.

This clone was counted between two and nine times. This chain connects TRBV10-1 to TRBJ2-2; D perhaps matches TRBD1 (5 bases). The CDR3 covers 14 residues. Looked up from germline, CDR1 is WNHNN and CDR2 is SYGVQD (reference sequence). V lost 8 bases, J lost 1 base, and 11 bases lay in between. The CDR3 loop is CASPKDKNTGELFF. The CDR3 coding sequence is TGCGCCAGCCCTAAGGACAAGAACACCGGGGAGCTGTTTTTT.

The CDR3 here is CASSPDRAHEQYF. CDR3 in DNA: TGTGCCAGCAGCCCGGACAGGGCCCACGAGCAGTACTTC. This chain links TRBV3-1 (or the pseudogene TRBV3-2) with TRBJ2-7, with 8 bases fitting TRBD1. The J segment lost 5 bases and the V segment lost 4 bases, leaving 4 bases of the junction unmatched. The germline V gene has CDR1 LGHDT and CDR2 YNNKEL (reference sequence). CDR3 length equals 13 residues.

The chain uses TRBV7-8 and TRBJ2-3; TRBD2 is a possible D gene (6 bases). The CDR3 is 15 amino acids. CDR1 is SGHVS, CDR2 FQNEAQ, per germline. V was shortened by 0 bases and J by 3 bases, with 10 bases between the two germline ends. The CDR3 spells CASSLARGGTDTQYF. Written as DNA, the CDR3 is TGTGCCAGCAGCTTAGCCCGGGGAGGAACAGATACGCAGTATTTT. Together with reference TRBV7-8 and TRBJ2-3, the CDR3 gives the full variable domain: GAGVSQSPRYKVAKRGQDVALRCDPISGHVSLFWYQQALGQGPEFLTYFQNEAQLDKSGLPSDRFFAERPEGSVSTLKIQRTQQEDSAVYLCASSLARGGTDTQYFGPGTRLTVL.

V is TRBV4-1 and J is TRBJ1-3; D gene unclear. The germline V gene has CDR1 MGHRA and CDR2 YSYEKL. With 0 bases removed from V and 0 bases from J, the gap between germline ends came to 9 bases. The CDR3 totals 16 residues. CDR3 in amino acids: CASSQDRALSGNTIYF. CDR3 sequence (DNA): TGCGCCAGCAGCCAAGATCGTGCACTCTCTGGAAACACCATATATTTT.

The genes are TRBV19 and TRBJ2-3; TRBD1 matches at 7 bases. Germline loops: CDR1 LNHDA, CDR2 SQIVND (reference sequence). The CDR3 sequence is 16 residues long. Unmatched junction bases numbered 13, after V lost 5 bases and J lost 5 bases. CDR3 protein: CASSAQGVIRVDTQYF. CDR3 nucleotides: TGTGCCAGTAGTGCCCAGGGGGTTATCCGGGTAGATACGCAGTATTTT. Together with reference TRBV19 and TRBJ2-3, the CDR3 gives the full variable domain: DGGITQSPKYLFRKEGQNVTLSCEQNLNHDAMYWYRQDPGQGLRLIYYSQIVNDFQKGDIAEGYSVSREKKESFPLTVTSAQKNPTAFYLCASSAQGVIRVDTQYFGPGTRLTVL.

V gene TRBV25-1 combines with J gene TRBJ1-6, with TRBD1 identical over 9 bases. The V gene end was trimmed by 4 bases and the J gene end by 4 bases; junction bases not matched to a gene: 5. The germline V gene has CDR1 MGHDK and CDR2 SYGVNS. This CDR3 spans 16 amino acids. The CDR3 DNA sequence: TGTGCCAGCAGTGCCCAAGGACAGGGGTATAATTCACCCCTCCACTTT. It is translated as CASSAQGQGYNSPLHF.

The chain links TRBV7-9 to TRBJ1-2; no definite D call. This CDR3 comprises 15 residues. The V end lost 1 base, the J end lost 2 bases, and 11 bases lay between the germline ends. Per germline, CDR1 SEHNR and CDR2 FQNEAQ (reference sequence). CDR3 DNA sequence: TGTGCCAGCAGCTTAGATGAGGGTTTGAACTATGGCTACACCTTC. Translating gives CASSLDEGLNYGYTF.

The V and J genes are TRBV5-4 and TRBJ2-2; TRBD1 aligns across 8 bases. Germline values: CDR1 SGHNT, CDR2 YYREEE (reference sequence). CDR3 length: 15 residues. The V and J ends lost 4 bases and 1 base, in that order; junction bases with no gene match: 3. The CDR3 reads CASSVTGGNTGELFF. CDR3 DNA: TGTGCCAGCAGCGTCACAGGGGGGAACACCGGGGAGCTGTTTTTT.

This clone was observed once. V and J are TRBV9 and TRBJ2-1; TRBD2 matches at 15 bases. CDR3 length: 16 residues. Looked up from germline, CDR1 is SGDLS and CDR2 is YYNGEE. V dropped 3 bases and J dropped 2; count of bases not matched to a gene: 0. CDR3 nucleotides: TGTGCCAGCAGCGGGACTAGCGGGGGGGCCTACAATGAGCAGTTCTTC. Translating gives CASSGTSGGAYNEQFF.

This sequence joins TRBV2 and TRBJ1-6, with D maybe TRBD1 (5 bases). The CDR3 spans 14 residues. Between the trimmed V and J ends, which lost 6 bases and 8 bases, there was a span of 14 bases. Germline lookup yields CDR1 SNHLY and CDR2 FYNNEI. CDR3 region: CASREGEGYSPLHF. The CDR3 DNA sequence: TGTGCCAGCAGGGAGGGAGAGGGGTATTCACCCCTCCACTTT.

The chain recombines TRBV5-4 with TRBJ2-1; D perhaps matches TRBD2 (5 bases). The CDR3 loop spans 13 amino acids. Germline CDR1 reads SGHNT; CDR2 reads YYREEE (reference sequence). V dropped 4 bases and J dropped 12 bases, with 17 bases sitting between them. The CDR3 region is CASSPDRSAGQFF. The CDR3 bases are TGTGCCAGCAGCCCTGACCGGTCGGCGGGGCAGTTCTTC.

This chain links TRBV5-1 with TRBJ2-3, with D uncertain. Germline V gene data show CDR1 as SGHRS and CDR2 as YFSETQ. The CDR3 is made up of 12 amino acids. V lost 4 bases, J lost 1 base, and 4 bases lay in between. The CDR3 DNA follows: TGCGCCAGCAGCCTCCGCACAGATACGCAGTATTTT. Translated, it gives CASSLRTDTQYF.

This chain joins TRBV3-1 (or the pseudogene TRBV3-2) and TRBJ1-2, with 9 bases fitting TRBD1. Trimming at V came to 4 bases and at J to 4 bases, leaving 7 bases not matched to a gene. Germline-derived CDR1 and CDR2 are LGHDT and YNNKEL (reference sequence). This CDR3 has 15 residues. This chain's CDR3 is CASSPRDRASYGYTF. In nucleotides, the CDR3 is TGTGCCAGCAGCCCCCGGGACAGGGCCTCCTATGGCTACACCTTC.

This clone was found a few times. The chain uses TRBV7-6 and TRBJ1-1, with 7 bases fitting TRBD1. This CDR3 contains 13 residues. Germline lookup yields CDR1 SGHVS and CDR2 FNYEAQ. With 1 base clipped from V and 8 bases from J, the junction kept 4 bases outside the gene matches. CDR3 coding DNA: TGTGCCAGCAGCTTAGAACAGGGGCGAGAAGCTTTCTTT. Its protein is CASSLEQGREAFF.

About this clone itself: In the same sample, other DNA sequences code for this CDR3. This chain uses TRBV11-2 with TRBJ1-1; D might be TRBD1 (5 bases). CDR1 is SGHAT, CDR2 FQNNGV, per germline. V lost 1 base and J lost 5, with 8 bases in between. This CDR3 region has 13 residues. The CDR3 loop is CASSLAGGTEAFF. The CDR3 DNA follows: TGTGCCAGCAGCTTAGCGGGGGGGACTGAAGCTTTCTTT.

This clone was seen once. The chain joins TRBV30 to TRBJ1-4; D is perhaps TRBD1 (6 bases). V was pared by 3 bases and J by 4 bases, with 12 bases between. Germline V gene lookup returns CDR1 GTSNPN and CDR2 SVGIG (reference sequence). The CDR3 length is 14 residues. CDR3 in DNA: TGTGCCTGGAGCACAGGGACCAATAATGAAAAACTGTTTTTT. Translated, it gives CAWSTGTNNEKLFF.

The chain is built from TRBV25-1 and TRBJ1-4; possible D gene TRBD1, 6 bases. The CDR3 spans 15 residues. The germline gives CDR1 MGHDK, CDR2 SYGVNS. The germline V and J ends were trimmed by 5 bases and 11 bases, with 21 bases remaining between them. CDR3 loop: CASSTLTGPSSKLFF. The CDR3 nucleotides read TGTGCCAGCAGTACTTTAACAGGGCCCTCTTCTAAACTGTTTTTT.

The V and J genes are TRBV7-9 and TRBJ1-5; TRBD1 matches 10 bases. The V gene's germline CDR1 is SEHNR and CDR2 FQNEAQ (reference sequence). Losses at the gene ends were 5 bases for V and 6 bases for J; bases not matched to a gene: 10. The CDR3 sequence is 16 residues long. This CDR3 reads CASSQLGTGDGQPQHF. For the CDR3, the DNA is TGTGCCAGCAGCCAGCTTGGGACAGGGGATGGTCAGCCCCAGCATTTT.

The chain recombines TRBV25-1 with TRBJ2-7; 7 bases agree with TRBD1. Germline values: CDR1 MGHDK, CDR2 SYGVNS. CDR3 length: 13 residues. Trimming at V came to 5 bases and at J to 6 bases, leaving 7 bases not matched to a gene. CDR3 sequence (DNA): TGTGCCAGCAGTTCTGAGGCAGGGGGCGAGCAGTACTTC. This translates into CASSSEAGGEQYF.

The rearrangement uses TRBV6-4 and TRBJ1-3; the D is unclear. V was pared by 2 bases and J by 0 bases, with 17 bases between. CDR3 length: 18 residues. From germline, CDR1 is MRHNA and CDR2 SNTAGT. CDR3 amino acids: CASSDPGPQASSGNTIYF. The CDR3 nucleotides read TGTGCCAGCAGTGACCCTGGTCCCCAGGCGAGCTCTGGAAACACCATATATTTT.

The table lists this clone with a count of one. This chain links TRBV10-3 with TRBJ1-6, with D possibly matching TRBD1 (5 bases). The CDR3 sequence is 15 residues long. Germline V CDR1 and CDR2: ENHRY, SYGVKD. V dropped 2 bases and J dropped 5 bases, with 10 bases sitting between them. CDR3 region: CAISEAGLNNSPLHF. CDR3 bases: TGTGCCATCAGTGAGGCGGGACTAAATAATTCACCCCTCCACTTT.

The chain has TRBV7-9 and TRBJ2-1; D is ambiguous. V gave up 5 bases and J gave up 0 bases, with 14 bases separating them. This CDR3 is 16 amino acids long. In germline, CDR1 is SEHNR, CDR2 FQNEAQ (reference sequence). The CDR3 sequence: CASSTMPRSSYNEQFF. The CDR3 coding sequence is TGTGCCAGCAGCACCATGCCTAGGAGCTCCTACAATGAGCAGTTCTTC.